This T cell receptor beta chain was retrieved from a study of T cell repertoires in cytomegalovirus infection. The wider study: TCR beta signatures that were public indicated CMV infection and matching HLA type.

This clonotype was seen only a few times. TCRdb recomputed calls from the reads with MiXCR, one row per CDR3 protein. The sample includes about 600,000 distinct CDR3 sequences, approximately 24% seen only once; the top ten take approximately 8.2%. Looked up from germline, CDR1 is MNHEY and CDR2 is SVGEGT. The CDR3 runs to 17 residues. The germline V and J ends were trimmed by 2 bases and 0 bases, with 11 bases remaining between them. The chain couples TRBV6-2 or TRBV6-3 to TRBJ2-6; no clear D gene. Input material: CD8+ T cells from PBMCs. This receptor was identified in a human donor in good health (CMV status not recorded). Some clones in this sample may be carry-over from other donors' samples. The DNA of the CDR3 is TGTGCCAGCAGTTACGGCCCGTTCCTCTCTGGGGCCAACGTCCTGACTTTC. Translation: CASSYGPFLSGANVLTF.